These 27 T cell receptor beta chains came from one sample sequenced in a study of vaccination and CD4 T cells after COVID-19. Oncomine TCR Beta short-read sequencing was applied to DNA from cultured CD4+ T cells. MiXCR, run by TCRdb on the PCR reads, gives a single entry per CDR3 protein. The table includes some 10,000 distinct CDR3 sequences, less than 40% detected once. Sample treatment: roughly 10-day PBMC culture with coronavirus spike peptide pools or control peptides (ViraFEST assay). These receptors' targets are unknown. The material sequenced was cultured CD4+ T cells from blood. These receptor sequences come from a human donor with COVID-19.

This clonotype was recorded a few times. V usage is TRBV20-1 and J usage is TRBJ1-5; tentatively, D is TRBD1 (6 bases). This CDR3 is built from 15 residues. The V and J ends lost 4 bases and 4 bases respectively, with 17 bases between them. Per germline, CDR1 DFQATT and CDR2 SNEGSKA (reference sequence). In nucleotides, the CDR3 is TGCAGTGCTACTATCGGGGGCGCGGGTAATCAGCCCCAGCATTTT. Translation: CSATIGGAGNQPQHF.

This chain joins TRBV5-4 and TRBJ2-7; no firm D call. The V end lost 2 bases, the J end lost 2 bases, and 8 bases lay between the germline ends. Germline V CDR1 and CDR2: SGHNT, YYREEE (reference sequence). The CDR3 is 13 amino acids. In DNA, the CDR3 is TGTGCCAGCAGCTTAGGCTCCACCTACGAGCAGTACTTC. It encodes CASSLGSTYEQYF.

The chain links TRBV7-2 to TRBJ2-7; 8 nucleotides line up with TRBD2. Germline V gives CDR1 SGHTA, CDR2 FQGNSA. The CDR3 loop spans 15 amino acids. V shed 6 bases and J 0 bases; nucleotides not matched to a gene: 7. The CDR3 nucleotides read TGTGCCAGCAGTCGGGGGGGGACTGGCTCCTACGAGCAGTACTTC. Protein: CASSRGGTGSYEQYF.

This clonotype was counted between two and nine times. The CDR3 sequence: CASSPKGHGYTF. In nucleotides, the CDR3 is TGTGCCAGCAGTCCCAAGGGTCATGGCTACACCTTC. The chain couples TRBV6-1 to TRBJ1-2; D ambiguous. V was trimmed by 5 bases and J by 6 bases, leaving 10 bases between them. This CDR3 is built from 12 residues. Germline V gene data show CDR1 as MNHNS and CDR2 as SASEGT.

This rearrangement joins TRBV5-1 to TRBJ2-7; 8 bases are shared with TRBD2. V gave up 4 bases and J gave up 2 bases; unmatched junction bases: 8. The germline CDR1 and CDR2 sequences are SGHRS and YFSETQ. This CDR3 is 15 amino acids long. CDR3 sequence (DNA): TGCGCCAGCAGCCCCGGGGGGGTCGAGGCCTACGAGCAGTACTTC. It translates to CASSPGGVEAYEQYF.

This chain links TRBV4-3 with TRBJ2-3; D ambiguous. This CDR3 has 16 amino acids. V lost 0 bases and J lost 5, with 15 bases in between. Looked up from germline, CDR1 is LGHNA and CDR2 is YSLEER. The CDR3 DNA reads TGCGCCAGCAGCCAAGATCTAAGGACCGGGCAAGATACGCAGTATTTT. Encoded protein: CASSQDLRTGQDTQYF.

CDR3 nucleotides: TGCGCCAGCAGCCAAGCCCGACTTCCGACAGGTATGAACACTGAAGCTTTCTTT. It translates to CASSQARLPTGMNTEAFF. The chain employs TRBV4-1 and TRBJ1-1, with a tentative D call TRBD1 (6 bases). The CDR3 runs to 18 residues. V lost 1 base and J 0 bases, leaving 18 bases between the germline ends. Germline CDR1 and CDR2: MGHRA and YSYEKL.

This rearrangement joins TRBV7-2 to TRBJ1-3, with 10 nucleotides matching TRBD1. V dropped 2 bases and J dropped 2; count of bases not matched to a gene: 3. CDR1 is SGHTA, CDR2 FQGNSA, per germline. This CDR3 is 16 amino acids long. This CDR3 is CASSLYGQGAGNTIYF. The CDR3 nucleotides are TGTGCCAGCAGCTTATACGGACAGGGGGCTGGAAACACCATATATTTT.

V gene TRBV29-1 combines with J gene TRBJ2-3, with D possibly matching TRBD1 (5 bases). The CDR3 loop spans 17 amino acids. Germline V gene data show CDR1 as SQVTM and CDR2 as ANQGSEA. The germline V and J ends were trimmed by 3 bases and 0 bases, with 19 bases remaining between them. CDR3 DNA: TGCAGCGTTGACTTCTGGGGTGGGGCTCTAAGCACAGATACGCAGTATTTT. Its protein product is CSVDFWGGALSTDTQYF.

The chain couples TRBV10-2 to TRBJ1-5; D is perhaps TRBD1 (5 bases). V shed 4 bases and J shed 7 bases, with 11 bases lying between them. The CDR3 length is 13 residues. Germline assignment: CDR1 WSHSY and CDR2 SAAADI. In DNA form, the CDR3 reads TGCGCCAGCAGTGCCGCAGGGAGCCAGCCCCAGCATTTT. Protein: CASSAAGSQPQHF.

The chain carries TRBV6-5 and TRBJ2-3; 8 bases match TRBD1. The CDR3 length is 14 residues. Germline V CDR1 and CDR2: MNHEY, SVGAGI. V shed 2 bases, J shed 6 bases, and the junction held 4 bases outside the gene matches. The CDR3 reads CASSYTGGEDTQYF. The DNA of the CDR3 is TGTGCCAGCAGTTACACAGGGGGTGAGGATACGCAGTATTTT.

This clonotype was counted once. The rearrangement uses TRBV11-1 and TRBJ2-5; TRBD1 matches 7 bases. This CDR3 is 15 amino acids long. The germline CDR1 and CDR2 sequences are SGHAT and FQDESV (reference sequence). With V trimmed by 3 bases and J by 5 bases, 9 bases remained unmatched. Here the CDR3 DNA reads TGTGCCAGCAGCTTCTCGGACAGGATTGTGGAGACCCAGTACTTC. Residues: CASSFSDRIVETQYF.

This clonotype came up a few times. The CDR3 nucleotides read TGTGCCAGCAGCCAAGCCTCTGGGGCCAACGTCCTGACTTTC. Protein sequence: CASSQASGANVLTF. The V and J genes are TRBV14 and TRBJ2-6; D unresolved. V was trimmed by 1 base and J by 0 bases, leaving 1 base between them. The CDR3 is made up of 14 amino acids. Germline V gene lookup returns CDR1 SGHDN and CDR2 FVKESK.

V usage is TRBV4-2 and J usage is TRBJ2-2; 8 nucleotides match TRBD2. This CDR3 comprises 14 residues. Germline V lookup: CDR1 LGHNA, CDR2 YNFKEQ. V lost 0 bases, J lost 7 bases, and 1 base stayed unmatched. CDR3 residues: CASSQDRGGGELFF. The CDR3 nucleotides read TGTGCCAGCAGCCAAGATCGGGGGGGCGGGGAGCTGTTTTTT.

There are a few counts of this clonotype. The CDR3 coding sequence is TGTGCCAGCAGGTTCACTAGCGGGGGGGCCTACGAGCAGTACTTC. It yields the protein CASRFTSGGAYEQYF. The chain recombines TRBV12-3 or TRBV12-4 with TRBJ2-7; 13 bases align to TRBD2. Losses at the gene ends were 6 bases for V and 2 bases for J; bases not matched to a gene: 4. This CDR3 is 15 amino acids long.

This clonotype was picked up a small number of times. This chain uses TRBV7-9 with TRBJ1-2, with D unclear. In germline, CDR1 is SEHNR, CDR2 FQNEAQ (reference sequence). The CDR3 is made up of 14 amino acids. Trimming pared 3 bases from V and 7 bases from J, leaving 15 bases between. The CDR3 loop is CASSLDLSDLGYTF. CDR3 nucleotide sequence: TGTGCCAGCAGCTTGGATCTATCCGACCTTGGCTACACCTTC.

This clonotype occurred a few times. The chain is built from TRBV2 and TRBJ1-2, with D unresolved. V was clipped by 7 bases and J by 2 bases, with 8 bases between them. The CDR3 spans 12 residues. Germline V gives CDR1 SNHLY, CDR2 FYNNEI. The DNA of the CDR3 is TGTGCCAGCACGACTGAAAACTATGGCTACACCTTC. Protein product: CASTTENYGYTF.

This chain joins TRBV6-1 and TRBJ2-3; D call uncertain. Germline V gene sequence: CDR1 MNHNS, CDR2 SASEGT. V shed 10 bases and J shed 8 bases, with 13 bases lying between them. The CDR3 sequence is 11 residues long. CDR3 loop: CATHVLGTQYF. The CDR3 DNA follows: TGTGCCACCCATGTCTTGGGTACGCAGTATTTT.

The V gene is TRBV9, the J gene TRBJ2-7, with 10 positions matching TRBD1. Per germline, CDR1 SGDLS and CDR2 YYNGEE. V lost 0 bases and J lost 4; bases outside the gene matches: 4. This CDR3 is built from 15 residues. CDR3 nucleotides: TGTGCCAGCAGCGTAGGTGGGACAGGGGTGTACGAGCAGTACTTC. As protein: CASSVGGTGVYEQYF.

This clonotype was detected only a few times. The V call is TRBV6-1, the J call TRBJ1-2; possible D gene TRBD1, 5 bases. The CDR3 length is 13 residues. CDR1 and CDR2 from the germline V gene are MNHNS and SASEGT. Trimming left V 8 bases short and J 4 bases short, with 14 bases between. The CDR3 DNA reads as TGTGCCAGCTCAAACAGGTACGGCTATGGCTACACCTTC. Translation gives CASSNRYGYGYTF.

This sequence joins TRBV28 and TRBJ1-1, with TRBD1 as a possible D gene (5 bases). CDR3 length equals 13 residues. V lost 2 bases, J lost 7 bases, and 11 bases lay in between. CDR1 MDHEN and CDR2 SYDVKM come from the germline V gene. CDR3 coding DNA: TGTGCCAGCAGTTTAACAGGCCTAGGTGAAGCTTTCTTT. It encodes CASSLTGLGEAFF.

CDR3 nucleotide sequence: TGTGCCAGCAGCTCGCCTTTAAGGACAGGGTCCTCCTACGAGCAGTACTTC. Translation gives CASSSPLRTGSSYEQYF. The chain employs TRBV11-3 and TRBJ2-7; 8 nucleotides match TRBD1. CDR3 length: 17 amino acids. Germline V gene lookup returns CDR1 SGHNT and CDR2 YENEEA. Germline trimming cut 4 bases from V and 0 bases from J; bases unmatched to any gene: 11.

This clonotype was found a few times. This sequence joins TRBV25-1 and TRBJ1-2; D perhaps matches TRBD1 (6 bases). The CDR3 loop spans 13 amino acids. Germline V gene sequence: CDR1 MGHDK, CDR2 SYGVNS. Trimming removed 2 bases from V and 3 bases from J, with 7 bases in between. CDR3 amino acids: CASSERTDYGYTF. The CDR3 nucleotides read TGTGCCAGCAGTGAACGGACAGACTATGGCTACACCTTC.

The chain links TRBV18 to TRBJ1-6; 8 bases are a match to TRBD1. The CDR3 has 15 residues. With V trimmed by 2 bases and J by 6 bases, 3 bases remained unmatched. Germline CDR1 reads KGHSH; CDR2 reads LQKENI. The CDR3 DNA sequence: TGTGCCAGCTCACCAACAGGGGGTTCTAATTCACCCCTCCACTTT. Protein sequence: CASSPTGGSNSPLHF.

This clonotype was seen only a few times. The chain combines TRBV7-9 with TRBJ2-2; possibly TRBD2 for D (5 bases). This CDR3 is 16 amino acids long. CDR1 is SEHNR and CDR2 is FQNEAQ in the germline V gene (reference sequence). V was trimmed by 1 base and J by 7 bases, leaving 16 bases between them. CDR3: CASSLDAGRKSGELFF. CDR3 sequence (DNA): TGTGCCAGCAGCTTAGATGCGGGTCGTAAGAGCGGGGAGCTGTTTTTT. Full variable domain (outside the CDR3, taken from reference TRBV7-9 and TRBJ2-2): DTGVSQNPRHKITKRGQNVTFRCDPISEHNRLYWYRQTLGQGPEFLTYFQNEAQLEKSRLLSDRFSAERPKGSFSTLEIQRTEQGDSAMYLCASSLDAGRKSGELFFGEGSRLTVL.

J is TRBJ1-2 and V is TRBV6-5; D ambiguous. V lost 0 bases to trimming and J lost 6 bases, with 14 bases between them. The germline gives CDR1 MNHEY, CDR2 SVGAGI. The CDR3 contains 15 residues. The CDR3 is CASSYSQVLGNGYTF. The CDR3 coding sequence is TGTGCCAGCAGTTACTCCCAGGTTCTTGGTAATGGCTACACCTTC.

The chain is built from TRBV7-2 and TRBJ2-7, with 10 positions matching TRBD1. The CDR3 spans 15 residues. Germline lookup yields CDR1 SGHTA and CDR2 FQGNSA. Trimming took 6 bases from V and 3 from J; bases not matched to a gene: 8. In DNA, the CDR3 is TGTGCCAGCAGGCGCAGGGACAGGGGAGGCTACGAGCAGTACTTC. This translates into CASRRRDRGGYEQYF.